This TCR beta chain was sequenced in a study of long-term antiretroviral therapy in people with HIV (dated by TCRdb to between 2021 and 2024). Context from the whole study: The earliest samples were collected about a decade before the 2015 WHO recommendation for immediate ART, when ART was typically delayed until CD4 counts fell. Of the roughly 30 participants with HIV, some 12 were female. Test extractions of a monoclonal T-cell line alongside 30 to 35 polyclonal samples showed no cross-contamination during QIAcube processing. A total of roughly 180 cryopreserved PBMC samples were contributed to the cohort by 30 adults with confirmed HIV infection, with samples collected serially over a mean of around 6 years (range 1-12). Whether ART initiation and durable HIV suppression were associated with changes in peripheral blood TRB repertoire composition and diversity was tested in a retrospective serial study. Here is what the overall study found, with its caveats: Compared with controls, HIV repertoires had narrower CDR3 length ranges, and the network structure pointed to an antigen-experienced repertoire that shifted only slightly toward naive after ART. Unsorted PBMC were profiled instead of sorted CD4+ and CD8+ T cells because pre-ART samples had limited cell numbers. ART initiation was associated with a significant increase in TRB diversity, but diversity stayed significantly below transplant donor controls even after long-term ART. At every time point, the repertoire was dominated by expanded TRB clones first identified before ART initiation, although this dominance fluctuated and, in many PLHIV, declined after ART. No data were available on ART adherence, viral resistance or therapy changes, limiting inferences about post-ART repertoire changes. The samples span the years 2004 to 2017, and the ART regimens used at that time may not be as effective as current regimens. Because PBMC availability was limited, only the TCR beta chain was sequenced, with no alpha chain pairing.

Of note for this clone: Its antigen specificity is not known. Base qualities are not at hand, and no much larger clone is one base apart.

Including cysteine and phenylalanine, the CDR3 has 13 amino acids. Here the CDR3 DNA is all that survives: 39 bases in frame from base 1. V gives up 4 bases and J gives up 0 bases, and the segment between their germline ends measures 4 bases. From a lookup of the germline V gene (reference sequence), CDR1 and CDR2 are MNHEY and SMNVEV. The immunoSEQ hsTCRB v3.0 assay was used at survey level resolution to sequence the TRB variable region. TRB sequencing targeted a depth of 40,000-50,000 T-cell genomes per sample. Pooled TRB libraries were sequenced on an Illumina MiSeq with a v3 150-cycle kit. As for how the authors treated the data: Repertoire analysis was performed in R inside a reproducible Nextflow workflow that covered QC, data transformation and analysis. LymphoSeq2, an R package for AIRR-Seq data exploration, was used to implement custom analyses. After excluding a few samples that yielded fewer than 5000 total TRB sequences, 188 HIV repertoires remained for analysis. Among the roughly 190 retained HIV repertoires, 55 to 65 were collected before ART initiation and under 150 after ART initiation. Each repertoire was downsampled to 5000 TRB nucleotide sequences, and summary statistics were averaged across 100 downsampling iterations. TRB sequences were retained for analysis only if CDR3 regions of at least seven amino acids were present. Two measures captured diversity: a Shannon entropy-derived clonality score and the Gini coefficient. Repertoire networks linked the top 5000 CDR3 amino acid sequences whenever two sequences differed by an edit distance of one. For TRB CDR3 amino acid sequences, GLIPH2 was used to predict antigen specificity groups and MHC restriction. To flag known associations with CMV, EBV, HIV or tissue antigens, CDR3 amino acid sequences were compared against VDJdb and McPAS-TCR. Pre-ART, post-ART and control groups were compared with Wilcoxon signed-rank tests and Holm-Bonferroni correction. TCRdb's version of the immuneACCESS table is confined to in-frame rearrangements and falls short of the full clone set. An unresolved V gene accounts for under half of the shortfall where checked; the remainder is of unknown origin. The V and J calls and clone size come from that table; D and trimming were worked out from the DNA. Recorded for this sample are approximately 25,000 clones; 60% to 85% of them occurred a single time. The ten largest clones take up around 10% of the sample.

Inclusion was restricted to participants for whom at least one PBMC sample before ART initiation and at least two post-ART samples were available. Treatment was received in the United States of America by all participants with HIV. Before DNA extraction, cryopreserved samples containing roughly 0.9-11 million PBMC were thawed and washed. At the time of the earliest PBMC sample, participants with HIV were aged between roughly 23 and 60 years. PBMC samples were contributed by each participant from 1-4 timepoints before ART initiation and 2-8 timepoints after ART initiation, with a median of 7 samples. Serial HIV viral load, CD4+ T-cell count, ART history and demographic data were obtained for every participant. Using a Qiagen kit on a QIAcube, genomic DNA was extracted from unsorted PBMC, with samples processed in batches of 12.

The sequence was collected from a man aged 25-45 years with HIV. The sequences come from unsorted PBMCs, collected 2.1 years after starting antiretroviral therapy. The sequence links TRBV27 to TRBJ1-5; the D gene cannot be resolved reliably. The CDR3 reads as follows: CASSSFSNQPQHF. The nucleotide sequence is TGTGCCAGCAGTTCCTTTAGCAATCAGCCCCAGCATTTT.